This TCR beta chain was retrieved from a study of breast tumors, draining lymph nodes, adjacent tissues. Whole-study findings and limits: Tumor and nontumor repertoires were significantly more similar in luminal-like than in basal-like breast cancer. Tumor TCR diversity was below lymph nodes but above nontumor tissue.

In TCRdb, the multiplex PCR reads were re-called with MiXCR into one record per CDR3 protein. Of about 25,000 distinct CDR3 sequences in the sample, approximately 23% were seen once. CDR3 size: 14 residues. V lost 4 bases, J lost 1 base, and 10 bases lay in between. Germline CDR1 reads SGDLS; CDR2 reads YYNGEE. Ten or more counts support this clonotype. The antigen is not known. Sequencing input: breast tumor tissue. This chain joins TRBV9 and TRBJ2-3; no reliable D call. The TCR comes from a female donor with breast cancer. Some clones in this sample may be carry-over from other donors' samples. CDR3 nucleotides: TGTGCCAGCAGCCCAACAACTCGCACAGATACGCAGTATTTT. Encoded protein: CASSPTTRTDTQYF.